Listed below are T cell receptor beta chains from one sample, sequenced in a study of blood T cell repertoires in COVID-19. The assay was immunoSEQ multiplex PCR, and TCRdb's table has in-frame clones only and misses some. The sample holds roughly 180,000 clones; approximately 80% are singletons and the top ten take around 6.7%. What was sequenced was peripheral blood. These receptors all come from a woman aged 40 to 55 with COVID-19, enrolled during active disease. Each CDR3 is given with its conserved first and last residue. The D gene is left open where the match is weak. Some rows mark clone size as missing; the rest say once, few, many or name a class of expanded clone.

>TRBJ1-5|.|.|TRBV28
TGTGCCAGCAGTTTATGGTCGCAGGGCGAGCCCCAGCATTTT
CASSLWSQGEPQHF
>TRBJ2-7|TRBD1|.|TRBV5-1
TGCGCCAGCACCCTCACCGGGACAGGGGGCTTATACGAGCAGTACTTC
CASTLTGTGGLYEQYF
>TRBJ1-1|.|once|TRBV19
TGTGCCAGTAGTCCCGAGACAGCCCGGCCCAACACTGAAGCTTTCTTT
CASSPETARPNTEAFF
>TRBJ2-5|.|.|TRBV11-3
TGTGCCAGCAGCCCAGTCCAGGGGACCCAAGAGACCCAGTACTTC
CASSPVQGTQETQYF
>TRBJ2-5|.|.|TRBV3-1/TRBV3-2
TGTGCCAGCAGCTCAACTAGCTTAGGTCAAGAGACCCAGTACTTC
CASSSTSLGQETQYF
>TRBJ1-1|.|.|TRBV5-1
TGCGCCAGCAGCTCTACACAAGGGAGGAACACTGAAGCTTTCTTT
CASSSTQGRNTEAFF
>TRBJ2-7|TRBD1|.|TRBV24-1
TGTGCCACCAGTGACCGCCGGACAGGTGAGCAGTACTTC
CATSDRRTGEQYF
>TRBJ2-1|.|.|TRBV19
TGTGCCAGTAGTATAGGGATTGGCGAGCGGCATTACAATGAGCAGTTCTTC
CASSIGIGERHYNEQFF
>TRBJ1-5|.|.|TRBV14
TGTGCCAGCAGCCAGAAGTTCCGGCAGCCCCAGCATTTT
CASSQKFRQPQHF
>TRBJ1-1|TRBD1|few|TRBV4-1
TGCGCCAGCAGCCCTAAACAGGGGGTTCTCGGCACTGAAGCTTTCTTT
CASSPKQGVLGTEAFF
>TRBJ1-2|.|few|TRBV28
TGTGCCAGCCGTCCGAGGGGGTCTGGCGGCTACACCTTC
CASRPRGSGGYTF
>TRBJ2-7|TRBD2|.|TRBV7-2
TGTGCCAGCAGGGGGGGGATACTAGCGCCCCACGAGCAGTACTTC
CASRGGILAPHEQYF
>TRBJ1-1|TRBD1|.|TRBV27
TGTGCCAGCAGTTTATCGGGGACAGTCAACACTGAAGCTTTCTTT
CASSLSGTVNTEAFF
>TRBJ1-3|TRBD1|few|TRBV11-3
TGTGCCAGCAGTCCAGGACAGGGCTCTGGAAACACCATATATTTT
CASSPGQGSGNTIYF
>TRBJ1-6|.|.|TRBV10-3
TGTGCCATCAGTCCGGGGGACAATTCACCCCTCCACTTT
CAISPGDNSPLHF
>TRBJ1-2|.|.|TRBV7-9
TGTGCCAGTATATACACGAGGGATTCGAAAGGCTACACCTTC
CASIYTRDSKGYTF
>TRBJ1-1|TRBD1|.|TRBV3-1/TRBV3-2
TGTGCCAGCAGCCACTGGATAGGGGGCAGCCATGAAGCTTTCTTT
CASSHWIGGSHEAFF
>TRBJ1-2|TRBD1|.|TRBV5-6
TGTGCCAGCAGCCTGACAGGGGTTGGCTACACCTTC
CASSLTGVGYTF
>TRBJ2-7|.|.|TRBV3-1/TRBV3-2
TGTGCCAGCAGCCCCCGGGGATACGAGCAGTACTTC
CASSPRGYEQYF
>TRBJ1-2|.|.|TRBV25-1
TGTGCCAGCAGTGAAGGGGCGCGCGGCTACACCTTC
CASSEGARGYTF
>TRBJ2-7|.|.|TRBV10-2
TGCGCCAGCAAGGCAGGCTTCGGCGAGCAGTACTTC
CASKAGFGEQYF
>TRBJ1-2|TRBD1|.|TRBV6-5
TGTGCCAGCAGTTACTCCCGACAGGGGACCTATGGCTACACCTTC
CASSYSRQGTYGYTF
>TRBJ2-2|TRBD2|.|TRBV19
TGTGCCAGCGAGGGGACTAGCGGGGAGCTGTTTTTT
CASEGTSGELFF
>TRBJ1-5|TRBD1|.|TRBV27
TGTGCCAGCAGCGCTGACAGGGATCAGCCCCAGCATTTT
CASSADRDQPQHF
>TRBJ1-1|.|once|TRBV10-1
TGCGCCAGCAGTGTTTTGACACTTAACACTGAAGCTTTCTTT
CASSVLTLNTEAFF
>TRBJ2-1|.|once|TRBV19
TGTGCCAGTACCCCGGACAGTTACAATGAGCAGTTCTTC
CASTPDSYNEQFF
>TRBJ1-2|.|few|TRBV19
TGTGCCACCTCTCCCGAAAGGAGGTATGGCTACACCTTC
CATSPERRYGYTF
>TRBJ2-2|TRBD1|.|TRBV19
TGTGCCAGTAGTATTTCCGCCAGGGGGCACACCGGGGAGCTGTTTTTT
CASSISARGHTGELFF
>TRBJ2-7|.|.|TRBV6-6
TGTGCCAGCAGTTTCTCCGGCTCCTACGAGCAGTACTTC
CASSFSGSYEQYF
>TRBJ2-7|.|once|TRBV21-1
TGTGCCAGCAGCCCCTCCTACACTGACAGAGACAGGGCCGAGCAGTACTTC
CASSPSYTDRDRAEQYF
>TRBJ1-1|.|.|TRBV10-3
TGTGCCACCGGGACACAGGGCACTGAAGCTTTCTTT
CATGTQGTEAFF
>TRBJ1-1|TRBD1|.|TRBV7-9
TGTGCCAGCACCGGGACAGGGAACACTGAAGCTTTCTTT
CASTGTGNTEAFF
>TRBJ1-2|.|once|TRBV9
TGTGCCAGCACCCCAGGGCCCCTCGACTATGGCTACACCTTC
CASTPGPLDYGYTF